This TCR beta chain appears in the sequencing data of a study of blood T cell repertoires in COVID-19 (dated by TCRdb to 2020 to 2021). Broadly, across the study: Samples covering the acute and convalescent phases of COVID-19 were provided by collaborators in the United States, Italy and Spain. The prospective study material was composed of cDNA or gDNA derived from T cells, B-cell-depleted T cells, or PBMCs. Subjects who had been exposed to COVID-19, were actively infected with it, or had recovered from it provided the deeply sampled blood TCRbeta repertoires that made up the dataset. The repertoires were made available in a free public database intended to serve as a resource for research on the immune response to SARS-CoV-2. The samples were drawn from the first 160 participants of the ongoing ImmuneRACE study and from roughly 1,300 subjects provided by 6 global collaborators. Sample metadata almost always included a de-identified subject ID, COVID-19 status, age in years and sex. Where available, HLA class I and class II types were taken from metadata supplied by the sample provider and were not determined by assay-based typing.

TCRbeta CDR3 regions were amplified from genomic DNA using the immunoSEQ Assay, a bias-controlled multiplex PCR. As for the authors' bioinformatics: The number of nucleated cells in each sample was estimated from the amplification of reference gene primers within the assay. To quantify the absolute abundance of each unique TCRbeta CDR3 rearrangement, sequence reads were collapsed and filtered. For each sample, productive Simpson clonality was calculated by taking the square root of Simpson's diversity index across productive rearrangements. Sourced from immuneACCESS, this table was stored by TCRdb with only in-frame sequences that have V and J called. A share of the clones is absent; for the studies checked, an unresolved V gene accounts for under half, and the remainder has no known explanation. The V and J calls and the clone size are those of that table, but D and trimming were determined from the DNA. The sample table lists roughly 160,000 clones, about four fifths of them with a count of one. The ten largest clones add up to under 3.5% of the sample.

With regard to this clone: The antigen it recognizes is unknown. No base-level quality is on record; no much larger clone is a single base apart.

Points the paper makes about the study in general: Clinical and demographic metadata were provided uncurated, with the amount varying by source and participant.

At one collaborating source in Seattle, patients were enrolled during active infection and were followed longitudinally through the course of disease. Each collaborating institution followed its own protocols to collect whole blood in K2EDTA tubes. For TCRbeta analysis, collaborators shipped samples in one of three forms: frozen whole blood, isolated PBMCs, or DNA extracted from either of those sample types. The sequence came from an elderly woman with COVID-19, enrolled during active disease. The sample was peripheral blood.

Here the CDR3 is given as CASSQDGTAADTQYF. In nucleotides, the sequence is TGCGCCAGCAGCCAAGACGGGACAGCCGCGGATACGCAGTATTTT. The sequence links TRBV4-3 to TRBJ2-3, and 7 junctional nucleotides match TRBD1. The junction shows trimming of 0 bases on V and 6 bases on J, and the gene matches do not reach 6 bases of it. Reading from cysteine to phenylalanine, the CDR3 counts 15 amino acids. Solely the CDR3 DNA is kept, with 45 bases framed from the first base. The germline V gene sets CDR1 to LGHNA and CDR2 to YSLEER.